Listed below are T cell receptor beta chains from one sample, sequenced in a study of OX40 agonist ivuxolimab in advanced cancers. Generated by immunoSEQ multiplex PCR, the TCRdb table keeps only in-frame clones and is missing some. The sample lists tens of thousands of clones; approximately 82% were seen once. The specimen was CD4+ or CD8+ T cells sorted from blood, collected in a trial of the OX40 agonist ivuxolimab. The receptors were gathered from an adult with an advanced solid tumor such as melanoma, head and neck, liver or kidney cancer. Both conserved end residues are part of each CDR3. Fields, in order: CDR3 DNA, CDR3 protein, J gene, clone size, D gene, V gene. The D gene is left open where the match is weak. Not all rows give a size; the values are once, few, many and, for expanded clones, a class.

TGTGCCAGCAGCGCTCGTTCAGGGGAGCCTATCCACGAGCAGTACTTC | CASSARSGEPIHEQYF | TRBJ2-7 | NA | NA | TRBV9
TGCAGCGTGCCCAGGACGGGCGGGGAGCAGTACTTC | CSVPRTGGEQYF | TRBJ2-7 | once | NA | TRBV29-1
TGCGCCAGCAGCCAAGATCAAGGTTACGAGCAGTACTTC | CASSQDQGYEQYF | TRBJ2-7 | NA | NA | TRBV4-3
TGTGCCAGCAGCCCCCCCCGGGGGGGGCAGTACTTC | CASSPPRGGQYF | TRBJ2-7 | NA | TRBD2 | TRBV28
TGCGCCAGCAGCCGCGGGGTCACCGGGGAGCTGTTTTTT | CASSRGVTGELFF | TRBJ2-2 | NA | NA | TRBV4-1
TGTGCCAGTAGTAGAGACTCTAGCGGGAGCTCCTACAATGAGCAGTTCTTC | CASSRDSSGSSYNEQFF | TRBJ2-1 | NA | TRBD2 | TRBV19
TGTGCCAGCAGCGCTCCCGACCGTAGCTCCTACAATGAGCAGTTCTTC | CASSAPDRSSYNEQFF | TRBJ2-1 | NA | NA | TRBV9
TGTGCCAGCAGTTTATCTAGCGGCACAGATACGCAGTATTTT | CASSLSSGTDTQYF | TRBJ2-3 | large | NA | TRBV28
TGCGCCAGCAGCGTCGGGACAGGGGCGTACGAGCAGTACTTC | CASSVGTGAYEQYF | TRBJ2-7 | NA | TRBD1 | TRBV4-3
TGCAGCGTGGTACCCCTCGGACAGGGAAGACTCTACGAGCAGTACTTC | CSVVPLGQGRLYEQYF | TRBJ2-7 | NA | TRBD1 | TRBV29-1